The 30 T cell receptor beta chains below come from one sample, sequenced in a study of blood T cell repertoires in COVID-19. Sequenced by immunoSEQ multiplex PCR; TCRdb stores in-frame clones only, minus some. This repertoire shows some 300,000 clones, about nine tenths found once; its top ten account for about 9.4%. The material sequenced was PBMCs or T cells enriched from blood (not recorded which). Source of these receptors: a woman in her thirties who had recovered from COVID-19.

The chain employs TRBV7-1 and TRBJ2-1; TRBD2 matches at 10 bases. TRBV7-1 is an ORF, with its function uncertain. CDR3 length: 24 amino acids. The trim removed 3 bases at V and 0 bases at J, leaving 26 bases unmatched. CDR3 DNA: TGTGCCAGCAGCTCGGACAGCAAATTAACTAGCGGGACAACTTATCTTAGCTCCTACAATGAGCAGTTCTTC. Amino acids: CASSSDSKLTSGTTYLSSYNEQFF.

The chain carries TRBV19 and TRBJ1-3; TRBD1 matches at 7 bases. Germline V gene sequence: CDR1 LNHDA, CDR2 SQIVND (reference sequence). V shed 3 bases, J shed 1 base, and the junction held 6 bases outside the gene matches. This CDR3 is 16 amino acids long. The CDR3 sequence: CASSIGTAYSGNTIYF. As DNA, the CDR3 is TGTGCCAGTAGTATTGGGACAGCGTATTCTGGAAACACCATATATTTT.

The rearrangement links TRBV7-2 to TRBJ2-7; the D is unclear. Germline CDR1 SGHTA, CDR2 FQGNSA. Trimming pared 2 bases from V and 3 bases from J, leaving 5 bases between. The CDR3 runs to 12 residues. DNA of the CDR3: TGTGCCAGCAGCTTATCCCGCTACGAGCAGTACTTC. Encoded protein: CASSLSRYEQYF.

The chain uses TRBV1 and TRBJ2-2; TRBD2 is the table's D call and was not checked against the DNA. TRBV1 is given as a pseudogene. This CDR3 has 15 amino acids. The CDR3 here is CTSSPRETHTGELFF. The CDR3 DNA sequence: TGCACCAGCAGCCCCCGGGAGACCCACACCGGGGAGCTGTTTTTT.

The CDR3 protein is CASSQGRQEFDGYTF. The CDR3 bases are TGCGCCAGCAGCCAAGGTCGTCAGGAATTCGATGGCTACACCTTC. The chain employs TRBV4-3 and TRBJ1-2; no firm D call. The length of the CDR3 is 15 residues. With 1 base removed from V and 6 bases from J, the gap between germline ends came to 15 bases. CDR1 is LGHNA and CDR2 is YSLEER in the germline V gene.

This chain uses TRBV4-3 with TRBJ1-1, with TRBD1 matching over 8 bases. Trimming took 0 bases from V and 3 from J; bases not matched to a gene: 6. Germline values: CDR1 LGHNA, CDR2 YSLEER. The CDR3 is made up of 16 amino acids. The CDR3 loop reads CASSQDDRGLYTEAFF. The CDR3 DNA reads as TGCGCCAGCAGCCAAGATGACAGGGGATTGTACACTGAAGCTTTCTTT.

The chain links TRBV7-2 to TRBJ1-6; D is ambiguous. Germline CDR1 SGHTA, CDR2 FQGNSA. This CDR3 contains 14 residues. V lost 5 bases, J lost 1 base, and 6 bases lay in between. The DNA of the CDR3 is TGTGCCAGCAGCAACTATTCCTATAATTCACCCCTCCACTTT. Translating it yields CASSNYSYNSPLHF. The variable domain in full, with the rest retrieved from reference TRBV7-2 and TRBJ1-6, is GAGVSQSPSNKVTEKGKDVELRCDPISGHTALYWYRQSLGQGLEFLIYFQGNSAPDKSGLPSDRFSAERTGGSVSTLTIQRTQQEDSAVYLCASSNYSYNSPLHFGNGTRLTVT.

The CDR3 here is CASSEEMNTGELFF. For the CDR3, the DNA is TGCGCCAGCAGTGAGGAGATGAACACCGGGGAGCTGTTTTTT. The V and J genes are TRBV10-2 and TRBJ2-2; D is undetermined. Germline V gives CDR1 WSHSY, CDR2 SAAADI. The CDR3 totals 14 residues. V was shortened by 2 bases and J by 1 base, with 5 bases between the two germline ends.

This chain joins TRBV5-4 and TRBJ1-2, with 9 bases lining up with TRBD1. CDR3 length: 15 residues. CDR1 and CDR2 from the germline V gene are SGHNT and YYREEE (reference sequence). The J segment lost 7 bases and the V segment lost 2 bases, leaving 9 bases of the junction unmatched. In nucleotides, the CDR3 is TGTGCCAGCAGCTTAACGATACAGGGGGCAGGTGGCTACACCTTC. Translating it yields CASSLTIQGAGGYTF.

The chain couples TRBV10-3 to TRBJ1-1; 8 nucleotides align to TRBD1. J gave up 4 bases and V 5 bases, and 3 bases lay outside the gene matches. Germline V gene sequence: CDR1 ENHRY, CDR2 SYGVKD. This CDR3 spans 13 amino acids. The CDR3 sequence is CAISTGGFTEAFF. The CDR3 DNA sequence: TGTGCCATCAGTACAGGGGGATTCACTGAAGCTTTCTTT.

The gene calls are TRBV20-1 and TRBJ2-1; 8 bases match TRBD2. The CDR3 totals 14 residues. The V segment lost 3 bases and the J segment 3 bases; nucleotides outside the gene matches: 4. The germline V gene has CDR1 DFQATT and CDR2 SNEGSKA (reference sequence). CDR3 sequence: CSASSSGGYNEQFF. CDR3 bases: TGCAGTGCTAGTTCCAGCGGGGGCTACAATGAGCAGTTCTTC.

The chain couples TRBV10-3 to TRBJ1-2; 10 bases align to TRBD1. The CDR3 has 11 amino acids. Unmatched junction bases numbered 2, after V lost 10 bases and J lost 6 bases. Germline CDR1 and CDR2: ENHRY and SYGVKD. The CDR3 nucleotides read TGTGCCACCGGGACAGGGGATGGCTACACCTTC. This codes for CATGTGDGYTF.

The chain employs TRBV7-6 and TRBJ2-1, with D hard to call. Germline lookup yields CDR1 SGHVS and CDR2 FNYEAQ. This CDR3 has 16 amino acids. Trimming removed 1 base from V and 0 bases from J, with 10 bases in between. The CDR3 DNA reads as TGTGCCAGCAGCTTAGGACTGTTAAGCTCCTACAATGAGCAGTTCTTC. Translation gives CASSLGLLSSYNEQFF. The full variable domain, in which reference TRBV7-6 and TRBJ2-1 provide the parts outside the CDR3, is GAGVSQSPRYKVTKRGQDVALRCDPISGHVSLYWYRQALGQGPEFLTYFNYEAQQDKSGLPNDRFSAERPEGSISTLTIQRTEQRDSAMYRCASSLGLLSSYNEQFFGPGTRLTVL.

J is TRBJ2-2 and V is TRBV28; D might be TRBD2 (5 bases). V lost 4 bases and J 4 bases, leaving 7 bases between the germline ends. This CDR3 contains 13 residues. Germline-derived CDR1 and CDR2 are MDHEN and SYDVKM. In nucleotides, the CDR3 is TGTGCCAGCAGTTCAGCGGTCACCGGGGAGCTGTTTTTT. This encodes CASSSAVTGELFF.

The genes are TRBV7-8 and TRBJ1-5; no clear D gene. CDR3 length: 13 residues. V was shortened by 4 bases and J by 9 bases, with 13 bases between the two germline ends. Germline V gene sequence: CDR1 SGHVS, CDR2 FQNEAQ. The CDR3 nucleotides read TGTGCCAGCAGCTCAGGCGGGGTAGGGCCCCAGCATTTT. Its protein is CASSSGGVGPQHF. The variable domain in full, with the rest retrieved from reference TRBV7-8 and TRBJ1-5, is GAGVSQSPRYKVAKRGQDVALRCDPISGHVSLFWYQQALGQGPEFLTYFQNEAQLDKSGLPSDRFFAERPEGSVSTLKIQRTQQEDSAVYLCASSSGGVGPQHFGDGTRLSIL.

This clone has a single count. The chain carries TRBV29-1 and TRBJ2-3, with D possibly matching TRBD1 (5 bases). Trimming removed 3 bases at V and 0 bases at J, with 10 bases between. CDR1 is SQVTM and CDR2 is ANQGSEA in the germline V gene. The CDR3 loop spans 14 amino acids. The CDR3, as DNA: TGCAGCGTTGACGGACATGTCAGCACAGATACGCAGTATTTT. Its translation: CSVDGHVSTDTQYF.

V is TRBV10-3 and J is TRBJ2-3; D perhaps matches TRBD1 (5 bases). The germline V gene has CDR1 ENHRY and CDR2 SYGVKD. The length of the CDR3 is 15 residues. The germline V and J ends were trimmed by 7 bases and 4 bases, with 18 bases remaining between them. In DNA form, the CDR3 reads TGTGCCATCAATGCAGGGTTGGATTCCGCAGATACGCAGTATTTT. Its protein is CAINAGLDSADTQYF.

This clone has more than one count but fewer than ten. V and J are TRBV5-1 and TRBJ2-2; D might be TRBD1 (6 bases). Germline CDR1 and CDR2: SGHRS and YFSETQ. CDR3 length: 14 amino acids. The V gene lost 4 bases and the J gene lost 5 bases, with 12 bases spanning the gap. CDR3 sequence: CASSPGTLTGELFF. CDR3 coding DNA: TGCGCCAGCAGCCCCGGGACATTGACCGGGGAGCTGTTTTTT.

The chain employs TRBV23-1 and TRBJ1-5, with 8 bases fitting TRBD1. TRBV23-1 has ORF status, its function being uncertain. This CDR3 comprises 15 residues. J lost 6 bases, V lost 2 bases, and 6 bases had no gene match. The CDR3 DNA is TGCGCCAGCAGTCAACTTAGACAGGGGAGTCAGCCCCAGCATTTT. It yields the protein CASSQLRQGSQPQHF.

The V and J genes are TRBV27 and TRBJ2-2; 8 bases map to TRBD2. The CDR3 has 15 residues. Germline lookup yields CDR1 MNHEY and CDR2 SMNVEV (reference sequence). Trimming cost V 1 base and J 5 bases; bases outside gene matches: 3. This chain's CDR3 is CASSLFSGITGELFF. The CDR3 region has the DNA TGTGCCAGCAGTTTATTTAGCGGGATTACCGGGGAGCTGTTTTTT.

The chain couples TRBV10-3 to TRBJ1-3, with 11 bases fitting TRBD1. The CDR3 sequence is 16 residues long. V trimming: 6 bases; J trimming: 0 bases; junction bases outside the gene matches: 4. The germline V gene encodes CDR1 ENHRY and CDR2 SYGVKD. CDR3 residues: CAIRTGTGGSGNTIYF. The CDR3 DNA is TGTGCCATCAGAACCGGGACAGGGGGCTCTGGAAACACCATATATTTT.

This clone came up once. This chain connects TRBV9 to TRBJ1-1, with a possible D match to TRBD1 (6 bases). The germline V gene has CDR1 SGDLS and CDR2 YYNGEE. Trimming stripped 4 bases from V and 4 bases from J, with 23 bases between. This CDR3 has 17 residues. The chain's CDR3 is CASSSTYTSQDSTEAFF. The DNA for the CDR3 is TGTGCCAGCAGCTCTACTTACACATCACAGGACAGCACTGAAGCTTTCTTT. The whole variable domain, filled in from reference TRBV9 and TRBJ1-1, reads DSGVTQTPKHLITATGQRVTLRCSPRSGDLSVYWYQQSLDQGLQFLIQYYNGEERAKGNILERFSAQQFPDLHSELNLSSLELGDSALYFCASSSTYTSQDSTEAFFGQGTRLTVV.

This clone appeared a few times. The chain has TRBV30 and TRBJ1-2; perhaps TRBD1 as D (5 bases). The germline gives CDR1 GTSNPN, CDR2 SVGIG (reference sequence). This CDR3 is 11 amino acids long. Trimming took off 5 bases at V and 1 base at J, with 5 bases between the two ends. The CDR3 is CAWDSNYGYTF. In DNA form, the CDR3 reads TGTGCCTGGGACAGTAACTATGGCTACACCTTC. The full variable domain, rest sourced from reference TRBV30 and TRBJ1-2, is SQTIHQWPATLVQPVGSPLSLECTVEGTSNPNLYWYRQAAGRGLQLLFYSVGIGQISSEVPQNLSASRPQDRQFILSSKKLLLSDSGFYLCAWDSNYGYTFGSGTRLTVV.

The rearrangement uses TRBV5-4 and TRBJ2-5, with TRBD2 matching over 7 bases. This CDR3 has 16 amino acids. V shed 0 bases, J shed 5 bases, and the junction held 10 bases outside the gene matches. The germline CDR1 and CDR2 sequences are SGHNT and YYREEE (reference sequence). The CDR3 nucleotides are TGTGCCAGCAGCTTGGCGGGGGGTCCTTTGTATGAGACCCAGTACTTC. Amino acid sequence: CASSLAGGPLYETQYF.

V and J are TRBV6-5 and TRBJ1-4; 9 bases are a match to TRBD1. The CDR3 length is 14 residues. The V segment lost 6 bases and the J segment 5 bases; nucleotides outside the gene matches: 4. Germline loops: CDR1 MNHEY, CDR2 SVGAGI. The CDR3: CASRWTGENEKLFF. The CDR3 DNA is TGTGCCAGCAGATGGACAGGGGAAAATGAAAAACTGTTTTTT.

The chain carries TRBV27 and TRBJ1-5, with 8 bases that match TRBD1. Germline V gives CDR1 MNHEY, CDR2 SMNVEV (reference sequence). Trimming at V came to 6 bases and at J to 7 bases, leaving 8 bases not matched to a gene. The CDR3 extends over 14 amino acids. The CDR3 loop is CASSSTGVGQPQHF. CDR3 sequence (DNA): TGTGCCAGCAGCTCGACAGGGGTCGGGCAGCCCCAGCATTTT.

The V and J genes are TRBV29-1 and TRBJ1-1, with TRBD1 identical over 8 bases. Trimming removed 4 bases from V and 5 bases from J; junction bases left unmatched: 21. From germline, CDR1 is SQVTM and CDR2 ANQGSEA. This CDR3 has 18 amino acids. The CDR3 nucleotides read TGCAGCGTTGCTTTGAGGGGAAAGGCAGGGGGCCGTGTGACTGAAGCTTTCTTT. This translates into CSVALRGKAGGRVTEAFF.

This chain uses TRBV15 with TRBJ1-1; D possibly corresponds to TRBD1 (6 bases). Germline CDR1 reads LNHNV; CDR2 reads YYDKDF (reference sequence). This CDR3 is 14 amino acids long. Deletions cut 0 bases from V and 6 bases from J, with 11 bases between. CDR3 nucleotide sequence: TGTGCCACCAGCAGAGAAGGGGGTATGGCTGAAGCTTTCTTT. It codes for CATSREGGMAEAFF.

This chain connects TRBV29-1 to TRBJ1-1; 9 bases are a match to TRBD1. The ends lost 7 bases at V and 4 bases at J; junction bases unmatched: 7. The CDR3 extends over 13 amino acids. CDR1 and CDR2 (germline): SQVTM, ANQGSEA. The CDR3 reads CSAGQGRVTEAFF. The CDR3, as DNA: TGCAGCGCTGGACAGGGGCGAGTCACTGAAGCTTTCTTT.

This chain joins TRBV12-5 and TRBJ2-1; D unresolved. Germline V gene lookup returns CDR1 LGHNT and CDR2 FRNRAP. V dropped 0 bases and J dropped 4 bases, with 13 bases sitting between them. The CDR3 contains 16 residues. The DNA of the CDR3 is TGTGCTAGTGGTTTGGTACTGTCTAAAACTTACAATGAGCAGTTCTTC. Protein sequence: CASGLVLSKTYNEQFF.